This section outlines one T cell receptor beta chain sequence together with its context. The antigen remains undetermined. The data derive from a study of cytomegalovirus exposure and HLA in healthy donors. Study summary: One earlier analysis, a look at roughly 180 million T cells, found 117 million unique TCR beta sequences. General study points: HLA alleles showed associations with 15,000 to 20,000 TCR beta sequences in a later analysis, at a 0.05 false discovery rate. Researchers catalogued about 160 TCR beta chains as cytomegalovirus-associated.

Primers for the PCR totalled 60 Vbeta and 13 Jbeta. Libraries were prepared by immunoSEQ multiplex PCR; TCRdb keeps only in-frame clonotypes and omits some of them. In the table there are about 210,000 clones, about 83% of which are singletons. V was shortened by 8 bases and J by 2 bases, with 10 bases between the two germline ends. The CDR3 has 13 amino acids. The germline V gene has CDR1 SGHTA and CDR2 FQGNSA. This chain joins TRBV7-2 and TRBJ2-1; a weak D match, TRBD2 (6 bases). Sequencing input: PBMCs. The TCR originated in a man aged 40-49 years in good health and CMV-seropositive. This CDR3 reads CASARGAYNEQFF. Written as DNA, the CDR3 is TGTGCCAGCGCGCGGGGAGCCTACAATGAGCAGTTCTTC.